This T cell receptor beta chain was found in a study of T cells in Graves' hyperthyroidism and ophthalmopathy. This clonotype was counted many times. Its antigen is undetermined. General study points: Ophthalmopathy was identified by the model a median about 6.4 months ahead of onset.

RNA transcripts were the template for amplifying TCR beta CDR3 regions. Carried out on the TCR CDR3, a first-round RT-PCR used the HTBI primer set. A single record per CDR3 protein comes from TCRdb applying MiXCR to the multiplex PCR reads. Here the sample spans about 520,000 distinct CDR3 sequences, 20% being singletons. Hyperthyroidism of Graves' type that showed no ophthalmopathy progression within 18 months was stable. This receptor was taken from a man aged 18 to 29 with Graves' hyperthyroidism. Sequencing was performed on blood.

CDR3 sequence (DNA): TGTGCCAGCAGCTTAGGGATGGACATGGCCTATGGCTACACCTTC. Encoded protein: CASSLGMDMAYGYTF. This chain links TRBV7-3 with TRBJ1-2, with a tentative D call TRBD1 (5 bases). The V end was cut by 2 bases, the J end by 4 bases, with 14 bases between. The germline gives CDR1 SGHTA, CDR2 FQGTGA. The CDR3 length is 15 residues.